Below, 32 T cell receptor beta chains from the same sample are listed, as sequenced in a study of T cell responses to AZD1222 COVID-19 vaccine. Repertoires were generated with immunoSEQ multiplex PCR, while TCRdb's copy carries only in-frame clones and drops some. The table records 150,000 or so clones, under 95% of them present only once. The sequencing used peripheral blood, collected 28 days after the second AZD1222 dose. These TCRs come from an adult who received the AZD1222 COVID-19 vaccine.

The chain carries TRBV2 and TRBJ2-6; D is possibly TRBD1 (6 bases). V lost 3 bases and J lost 2, with 14 bases in between. In germline, CDR1 is SNHLY, CDR2 FYNNEI. The length of the CDR3 is 17 residues. In nucleotides, the CDR3 is TGTGCCAGCAGTGATACACCACAGGGTACTGGGGCCAACGTCCTGACTTTC. This codes for CASSDTPQGTGANVLTF.

The J gene is TRBJ1-5, the V gene TRBV19; D is uncertain. V shed 4 bases and J shed 4 bases, with 11 bases lying between them. There are 14 residues in the CDR3. CDR1 is LNHDA and CDR2 is SQIVND in the germline V gene (reference sequence). CDR3 sequence: CASSTFGPNQPQHF. DNA for the CDR3: TGTGCCAGTAGTACTTTCGGACCTAATCAGCCCCAGCATTTT. Full variable domain (remainder filled in from reference TRBV19 and TRBJ1-5): DGGITQSPKYLFRKEGQNVTLSCEQNLNHDAMYWYRQDPGQGLRLIYYSQIVNDFQKGDIAEGYSVSREKKESFPLTVTSAQKNPTAFYLCASSTFGPNQPQHFGDGTRLSIL.

The chain couples TRBV28 to TRBJ1-2; possible D gene TRBD1, 6 bases. This CDR3 region has 14 residues. V lost 6 bases and J 4 bases, leaving 15 bases between the germline ends. Per the germline V gene, CDR1 is MDHEN and CDR2 is SYDVKM. The CDR3 bases are TGTGCCAGCAGCTTCTCACAGGGCCCCTATGGCTACACCTTC. Encoded protein: CASSFSQGPYGYTF.

The J gene is TRBJ1-1, the V gene TRBV9, with D perhaps matching TRBD1 (5 bases). The V gene's germline CDR1 is SGDLS and CDR2 YYNGEE. V dropped 3 bases and J dropped 8 bases, with 14 bases sitting between them. There are 13 residues in the CDR3. CDR3 sequence reads: CASSGGSTVEAFF. The CDR3 region has the DNA TGTGCCAGCAGCGGAGGGTCGACAGTCGAAGCTTTCTTT.

The CDR3 DNA sequence: TGTGCCAGCAGCTTCGGACTAGCGGGAACCTACGAGCAGTACTTC. Its protein is CASSFGLAGTYEQYF. This chain links TRBV9 with TRBJ2-7, with 12 positions matching TRBD2. Germline loops: CDR1 SGDLS, CDR2 YYNGEE. V gave up 4 bases and J gave up 2 bases; unmatched junction bases: 4. This CDR3 is built from 15 residues.

V is TRBV7-9 and J is TRBJ2-7; 9 bases map to TRBD2. Per germline, CDR1 SEHNR and CDR2 FQNEAQ (reference sequence). This CDR3 comprises 15 residues. V trimming: 2 bases; J trimming: 3 bases; junction bases outside the gene matches: 5. The CDR3: CASSLFGTSRYEQYF. Here the CDR3 DNA reads TGTGCCAGCAGCTTATTCGGGACTAGCCGCTACGAGCAGTACTTC.

The chain combines TRBV5-4 with TRBJ2-3; possibly TRBD2 for D (6 bases). In germline, CDR1 is SGHNT, CDR2 YYREEE (reference sequence). The V and J ends lost 5 bases and 2 bases respectively, with 12 bases between them. The CDR3 extends over 14 amino acids. The CDR3 sequence is CASRGGTFTDTQYF. In nucleotides, the CDR3 is TGTGCCAGCAGAGGCGGGACCTTCACAGATACGCAGTATTTT.

The chain uses TRBV28 and TRBJ1-2, with TRBD1 matching 9 bases. V was pared by 4 bases and J by 7 bases, with 13 bases of the junction left unmatched. This CDR3 has 16 residues. Germline CDR1 reads MDHEN; CDR2 reads SYDVKM. The DNA of the CDR3 is TGTGCCAGCAGTTCCACCGCAACAGGGGGCGCTGGTGGCTACACCTTC. Translating gives CASSSTATGGAGGYTF.

In its sample, this clone was seen once. CDR3 region: CASRPLAGGSYNEQFF. The CDR3 nucleotides are TGTGCCAGCAGACCCCTAGCGGGAGGGTCATACAATGAGCAGTTCTTC. The chain links TRBV11-2 to TRBJ2-1, with 12 nucleotides matching TRBD2. There are 16 residues in the CDR3. Germline assignment: CDR1 SGHAT and CDR2 FQNNGV. The trim removed 6 bases at V and 4 bases at J, leaving 7 bases unmatched. The full variable domain, with the rest looked up from reference TRBV11-2 and TRBJ2-1, is EAGVAQSPRYKIIEKRQSVAFWCNPISGHATLYWYQQILGQGPKLLIQFQNNGVVDDSQLPKDRFSAERLKGVDSTLKIQPAKLEDSAVYLCASRPLAGGSYNEQFFGPGTRLTVL.

The V call is TRBV27, the J call TRBJ1-4; a possible D gene is TRBD1 (6 bases). The germline V gene has CDR1 MNHEY and CDR2 SMNVEV (reference sequence). The CDR3 is made up of 15 amino acids. V was clipped by 4 bases and J by 2 bases, with 11 bases between them. The CDR3 loop reads CASSSGQFTNEKLFF. CDR3 sequence (DNA): TGTGCCAGCAGTTCCGGACAGTTCACTAATGAAAAACTGTTTTTT.

The rearrangement uses TRBV30 and TRBJ2-1; 7 nucleotides align to TRBD2. This CDR3 has 14 amino acids. Germline V gene sequence: CDR1 GTSNPN, CDR2 SVGIG (reference sequence). V shed 1 base, J shed 6 bases, and the junction held 6 bases outside the gene matches. Here the CDR3 DNA reads TGTGCCTGGAGTGCACGACCTAGCGGCAATGAGCAGTTCTTC. It is translated as CAWSARPSGNEQFF.

In this sample, this clone turned up once. This rearrangement joins TRBV27 to TRBJ1-1; D is unclear. The germline V gene has CDR1 MNHEY and CDR2 SMNVEV (reference sequence). The CDR3 consists of 14 residues. V lost 3 bases and J 4 bases, leaving 12 bases between the germline ends. The CDR3 coding sequence is TGTGCCAGCAGTTTGTCGACAAAGAGCACTGAAGCTTTCTTT. Residues: CASSLSTKSTEAFF.

V and J are TRBV27 and TRBJ1-1; possibly TRBD1 for D (6 bases). V lost 6 bases to trimming and J lost 1 base, with 15 bases between them. The CDR3 runs to 15 residues. Germline CDR1 and CDR2: MNHEY and SMNVEV (reference sequence). This CDR3 reads CASRSTGLGNTEAFF. DNA for the CDR3: TGTGCCAGCAGATCCACAGGGCTTGGGAACACTGAAGCTTTCTTT.

The V and J genes are TRBV5-6 and TRBJ2-3; D uncertain. The CDR3 loop spans 14 amino acids. Germline lookup yields CDR1 SGHDT and CDR2 YYEEEE. V shed 4 bases and J shed 6 bases, with 15 bases lying between them. In DNA, the CDR3 is TGTGCCAGCAGCCCGGCGACTGTGATGGATACGCAGTATTTT. It encodes CASSPATVMDTQYF.

The J gene is TRBJ1-1, the V gene TRBV6-6; 7 positions agree with TRBD1. CDR3 length: 14 residues. Germline loops: CDR1 MNHNY, CDR2 SVGAGI (reference sequence). V gave up 7 bases and J gave up 1 base; unmatched junction bases: 6. CDR3 DNA sequence: TGTGCCAGCACCAGGGGGGGACAGAACACTGAAGCTTTCTTT. Protein sequence: CASTRGGQNTEAFF.

The gene calls are TRBV5-1 and TRBJ1-2, with D maybe TRBD1 (6 bases). The CDR3 extends over 14 amino acids. V gave up 4 bases and J gave up 5 bases, with 15 bases separating them. In germline, CDR1 is SGHRS, CDR2 YFSETQ. The CDR3 sequence: CASSPGTTIYGYTF. The DNA of the CDR3 is TGCGCCAGCAGCCCCGGGACAACAATATATGGCTACACCTTC.

The chain uses TRBV4-2 and TRBJ1-4, with unresolved D. Germline V gives CDR1 LGHNA, CDR2 YNFKEQ. The CDR3 is 14 residues long. V lost 1 base, J lost 8 bases, and 11 bases lay in between. The CDR3 bases are TGTGCCAGCAGCCAAGGCCAATCCGGGGAAAAACTGTTTTTT. Amino acid sequence: CASSQGQSGEKLFF.

The V call is TRBV18, the J call TRBJ2-6; D call uncertain. The CDR3 contains 17 residues. CDR1 and CDR2 (germline): KGHSH, LQKENI. V was trimmed by 6 bases and J by 0 bases, leaving 15 bases between them. CDR3 nucleotides: TGTGCCAGCTCCAGGACGGACCCAGCCTCTGGGGCCAACGTCCTGACTTTC. The encoded protein is CASSRTDPASGANVLTF. The whole variable domain, remainder taken from reference TRBV18 and TRBJ2-6, is NAGVMQNPRHLVRRRGQEARLRCSPMKGHSHVYWYRQLPEEGLKFMVYLQKENIIDESGMPKERFSAEFPKEGPSILRIQQVVRGDSAAYFCASSRTDPASGANVLTFGAGSRLTVL.

This chain connects TRBV29-1 to TRBJ1-2; tentatively, D is TRBD1 (5 bases). Between the trimmed V and J ends, which lost 6 bases and 3 bases, there was a span of 20 bases. The V gene's germline CDR1 is SQVTM and CDR2 ANQGSEA. This CDR3 spans 15 amino acids. CDR3 bases: TGCAGCGTGGGGGGGAGCGGTGACAGATACTATGGCTACACCTTC. The encoded protein is CSVGGSGDRYYGYTF.

This clone was observed once. This chain connects TRBV9 to TRBJ2-5; TRBD2 agrees at 8 bases. J lost 5 bases, V lost 0 bases, and 6 bases had no gene match. Germline V CDR1 and CDR2: SGDLS, YYNGEE. CDR3 length equals 15 residues. In DNA, the CDR3 is TGTGCCAGCAGCGTAGCCGGACTAGCTGGCGAGACCCAGTACTTC. As protein: CASSVAGLAGETQYF.

This chain connects TRBV7-8 to TRBJ2-2; 9 nucleotides line up with TRBD1. J was trimmed by 7 bases and V by 0 bases; bases with no gene match: 3. Germline V lookup: CDR1 SGHVS, CDR2 FQNEAQ. CDR3 length equals 15 residues. The CDR3 coding sequence is TGTGCCAGCAGCTTAGCCGGGACAGGGTTCGGGGAGCTGTTTTTT. Its translation is CASSLAGTGFGELFF.

The chain joins TRBV7-2 to TRBJ1-4; D is unresolved. The CDR3 totals 16 residues. V lost 1 base to trimming and J lost 0 bases, with 9 bases between them. CDR1 and CDR2 from the germline V gene are SGHTA and FQGNSA. CDR3 loop: CASSLGGRATNEKLFF. The CDR3 DNA follows: TGTGCCAGCAGCTTAGGCGGGAGGGCAACTAATGAAAAACTGTTTTTT.

The V call is TRBV6-6, the J call TRBJ1-3; D gene ambiguous. The V end lost 2 bases, the J end lost 3 bases, and 11 bases lay between the germline ends. The CDR3 has 15 amino acids. Germline CDR1 MNHNY, CDR2 SVGAGI (reference sequence). The CDR3 spells CASSYTSAGGNTIYF. The CDR3 DNA is TGTGCCAGCAGTTACACATCCGCCGGTGGAAACACCATATATTTT.

In this sample, this clone turned up once. The genes are TRBV30 and TRBJ2-7, with D possibly matching TRBD1 (5 bases). Germline V gene data show CDR1 as GTSNPN and CDR2 as SVGIG (reference sequence). With 3 bases removed from V and 4 bases from J, the gap between germline ends came to 10 bases. The CDR3 runs 12 residues. CDR3 sequence reads: CAWSLGDYEQYF. In DNA, the CDR3 is TGTGCCTGGAGCCTAGGGGATTACGAGCAGTACTTC. The full variable domain, in which reference TRBV30 and TRBJ2-7 provide the parts outside the CDR3, is SQTIHQWPATLVQPVGSPLSLECTVEGTSNPNLYWYRQAAGRGLQLLFYSVGIGQISSEVPQNLSASRPQDRQFILSSKKLLLSDSGFYLCAWSLGDYEQYFGPGTRLTVT.

The chain couples TRBV2 to TRBJ1-4; D gene uncertain. The CDR3 extends over 17 amino acids. CDR1 and CDR2 (germline): SNHLY, FYNNEI. V was trimmed by 3 bases and J by 5 bases, leaving 19 bases between them. In DNA form, the CDR3 reads TGTGCCAGCAGTGATGCAAAATCCGGAATTAGGAATGAAAAACTGTTTTTT. It encodes CASSDAKSGIRNEKLFF.

The CDR3: CASSLREVQPQHF. The CDR3 DNA is TGTGCCAGCAGCCTAAGAGAGGTCCAGCCCCAGCATTTT. The chain recombines TRBV7-2 with TRBJ1-5; no clear D. The CDR3 contains 13 residues. Germline V lookup: CDR1 SGHTA, CDR2 FQGNSA. V lost 5 bases, J lost 7 bases, and 12 bases lay in between. The whole variable domain, filled in from reference TRBV7-2 and TRBJ1-5, reads GAGVSQSPSNKVTEKGKDVELRCDPISGHTALYWYRQSLGQGLEFLIYFQGNSAPDKSGLPSDRFSAERTGGSVSTLTIQRTQQEDSAVYLCASSLREVQPQHFGDGTRLSIL.

The chain couples TRBV25-1 to TRBJ1-1, with D unresolved. In germline, CDR1 is MGHDK, CDR2 SYGVNS. The CDR3 loop spans 14 amino acids. With 2 bases removed from V and 1 base from J, the gap between germline ends came to 8 bases. The CDR3 sequence is CASSERQRNTEAFF. The CDR3 region has the DNA TGTGCCAGCAGTGAAAGGCAGAGGAACACTGAAGCTTTCTTT.

The chain links TRBV6-5 to TRBJ1-1; D possibly corresponds to TRBD1 (5 bases). V gave up 6 bases and J gave up 1 base, with 9 bases separating them. CDR3 length equals 13 residues. CDR1 MNHEY and CDR2 SVGAGI come from the germline V gene. CDR3 DNA: TGTGCCAGCAGGTACCAGGGGAACACTGAAGCTTTCTTT. Its translation is CASRYQGNTEAFF.

The chain has TRBV18 and TRBJ2-7; D is uncertain. The CDR3 spans 14 residues. The germline gives CDR1 KGHSH, CDR2 LQKENI. Trimming shortened V by 3 bases and J by 0 bases, and 9 bases separated the two germline ends. CDR3 DNA: TGTGCCAGCTCACCCCCAGAGAGCTCCTACGAGCAGTACTTC. As protein: CASSPPESSYEQYF.

The V gene is TRBV5-5, the J gene TRBJ2-1; D gene unclear. The V gene lost 0 bases and the J gene lost 0 bases, with 7 bases spanning the gap. There are 15 residues in the CDR3. CDR1 is SGHKS, CDR2 YYEKEE, per germline (reference sequence). CDR3 DNA: TGTGCCAGCAGCTTGGTTGGTAGCTCCTACAATGAGCAGTTCTTC. This encodes CASSLVGSSYNEQFF.

The V gene is TRBV7-2, the J gene TRBJ2-3; TRBD2 matches 9 bases. V lost 6 bases to trimming and J lost 3 bases; unmatched junction nucleotides: 4. Germline-derived CDR1 and CDR2 are SGHTA and FQGNSA. This CDR3 spans 14 amino acids. DNA for the CDR3: TGTGCCAGCAGGGCGGGAGGGAGGACAGATACGCAGTATTTT. This codes for CASRAGGRTDTQYF. The full variable domain, in which reference TRBV7-2 and TRBJ2-3 provide the parts outside the CDR3, is GAGVSQSPSNKVTEKGKDVELRCDPISGHTALYWYRQSLGQGLEFLIYFQGNSAPDKSGLPSDRFSAERTGGSVSTLTIQRTQQEDSAVYLCASRAGGRTDTQYFGPGTRLTVL.

This clone was found once. The V call is TRBV6-5, the J call TRBJ1-5, with a possible D match to TRBD1 (6 bases). CDR3 length: 14 residues. V was trimmed by 0 bases and J by 7 bases, leaving 10 bases between them. Germline CDR1 and CDR2: MNHEY and SVGAGI. The CDR3 sequence: CASSYSGRGQPQHF. The CDR3 DNA is TGTGCCAGCAGTTACTCTGGCAGGGGACAGCCCCAGCATTTT.